The 10 T cell receptor beta chains presented below share a single source sample, sequenced in a study of human T cells and chemical hapten exposure. TCRdb recomputed calls from the RACE reads with MiXCR, one row per CDR3 protein. In the table there are about 45,000 distinct CDR3 sequences, 4.4% of which are singletons. The time point here: healthy volunteer bleed at 2 weeks. Extraction of total RNA was performed on unfractionated whole blood. Sequenced material: whole blood. The receptors were sampled from a human donor in good health. Some clones in this sample may be carry-over from other donors' samples.

Ten or more counts support this clonotype. The J gene is TRBJ2-5, the V gene TRBV29-1, with a possible D match to TRBD2 (6 bases). The length of the CDR3 is 12 residues. Germline V gene sequence: CDR1 SQVTM, CDR2 ANQGSEA. The ends were cut back, 4 bases at V and 2 bases at J, with 8 bases in the middle. The CDR3 reads CSVGSGQETQYF. In DNA, the CDR3 is TGCAGCGTTGGTAGCGGACAAGAGACCCAGTACTTC.

This clonotype was seen ten or more times. The chain has TRBV5-1 and TRBJ2-5; 9 bases match TRBD1. The CDR3 totals 15 residues. Trimming took 4 bases from V and 3 from J; bases not matched to a gene: 7. CDR1 and CDR2 from the germline V gene are SGHRS and YFSETQ. In DNA, the CDR3 is TGCGCCAGCAGCCTGTTCGGACAGGGGAAAGAGACCCAGTACTTC. It codes for CASSLFGQGKETQYF.

The CDR3 DNA sequence: TGTGCCAGCAGCTTGGGGAGGGCGACCCAGTACTTC. Amino acids: CASSLGRATQYF. J is TRBJ2-5 and V is TRBV5-4, with a tentative D call TRBD2 (6 bases). V was clipped by 0 bases and J by 7 bases, with 7 bases between them. CDR1 and CDR2 (germline): SGHNT, YYREEE (reference sequence). The CDR3 extends over 12 amino acids. Variable domain in full (rest from reference TRBV5-4 and TRBJ2-5): ETGVTQSPTHLIKTRGQQVTLRCSSQSGHNTVSWYQQALGQGPQFIFQYYREEENGRGNFPPRFSGLQFPNYSSELNVNALELDDSALYLCASSLGRATQYFGPGTRLLVL.

In its sample, this clonotype was seen many times. The chain recombines TRBV9 with TRBJ1-1; a possible D gene is TRBD1 (5 bases). Trimming removed 4 bases at V and 0 bases at J, with 10 bases between. CDR3 length equals 14 residues. Germline lookup yields CDR1 SGDLS and CDR2 YYNGEE. In nucleotides, the CDR3 is TGTGCCAGCAGCCCCCCGACAGTGAACACTGAAGCTTTCTTT. It encodes CASSPPTVNTEAFF.

As to this clonotype: This may come from a read error, since a much larger clone is one base off. V usage is TRBV11-2 and J usage is TRBJ1-1, with D unclear. V was clipped by 5 bases and J by 11 bases, with 18 bases between them. The CDR3 consists of 13 residues. Germline CDR1 reads SGHAT; CDR2 reads FQNNGV. Here the CDR3 DNA reads TGTGCCAGCAGCCCTCCCAAGCGTCGCCCGGCTTTCTTT. Its translation: CASSPPKRRPAFF. The complete variable domain, with remaining parts taken from reference TRBV11-2 and TRBJ1-1, reads EAGVAQSPRYKIIEKRQSVAFWCNPISGHATLYWYQQILGQGPKLLIQFQNNGVVDDSQLPKDRFSAERLKGVDSTLKIQPAKLEDSAVYLCASSPPKRRPAFFGQGTRLTVV.

This chain links TRBV10-1 with TRBJ2-3; 13 bases line up with TRBD2. The V gene end was trimmed by 5 bases and the J gene end by 1 base; junction bases not matched to a gene: 6. The length of the CDR3 is 17 residues. Germline V gene lookup returns CDR1 WNHNN and CDR2 SYGVQD (reference sequence). The CDR3 DNA reads as TGCGCCAGCAGTTATGGGACTAGCGGGATACGCACAGATACGCAGTATTTT. As protein: CASSYGTSGIRTDTQYF.

At least ten counts were recorded for this clonotype. The V and J genes are TRBV12-3 or TRBV12-4 and TRBJ2-7; 9 bases fit TRBD2. The CDR3 runs 16 residues. V shed 6 bases and J 7 bases; nucleotides not matched to a gene: 16. Here the CDR3 reads CASSKQGVAGAGEQYF. The CDR3 DNA follows: TGTGCCAGCAGCAAACAAGGGGTAGCGGGAGCAGGTGAGCAGTACTTC.

This clonotype occurred many times. The J gene is TRBJ2-3, the V gene TRBV7-2; 12 nucleotides agree with TRBD2. CDR3 length: 18 residues. CDR1 is SGHTA and CDR2 is FQGNSA in the germline V gene. Unmatched junction bases numbered 8, after V lost 3 bases and J lost 1 base. CDR3 residues: CASSLTSGRTGGTDTQYF. In nucleotides, the CDR3 is TGTGCCAGCAGCTTGACTAGCGGGAGAACGGGGGGCACAGATACGCAGTATTTT. Full variable domain (rest looked up from reference TRBV7-2 and TRBJ2-3): GAGVSQSPSNKVTEKGKDVELRCDPISGHTALYWYRQSLGQGLEFLIYFQGNSAPDKSGLPSDRFSAERTGGSVSTLTIQRTQQEDSAVYLCASSLTSGRTGGTDTQYFGPGTRLTVL.

This clonotype was recorded only once. The CDR3 spells CASSEHRSNQPQHF. The CDR3, as DNA: TGTGCCAGCAGTGAACACCGGAGCAATCAGCCCCAGCATTTT. The chain is built from TRBV6-1 and TRBJ1-5; D call uncertain. The length of the CDR3 is 14 residues. The V gene lost 2 bases and the J gene lost 1 base, with 6 bases spanning the gap. Looked up from germline, CDR1 is MNHNS and CDR2 is SASEGT.

This clonotype was counted many times. V is TRBV6-5 and J is TRBJ1-5, with a possible D match to TRBD1 (6 bases). CDR1 is MNHEY, CDR2 SVGAGI, per germline. V shed 7 bases and J shed 1 base, with 11 bases lying between them. There are 14 residues in the CDR3. This chain's CDR3 is CASKIDRSNQPQHF. CDR3 DNA: TGTGCCAGCAAGATTGACAGGAGCAATCAGCCCCAGCATTTT.